This T cell receptor (beta chain) is from a study of blood T cell repertoires in COVID-19 (TCRdb year 2020). With regard to the full study: Samples covering the acute and convalescent phases of COVID-19 were provided by collaborators in the United States, Italy and Spain. Sample metadata almost always included a de-identified subject ID, COVID-19 status, age in years and sex. Where available, HLA class I and class II types were obtained from metadata supplied by the sample provider rather than from assay-based typing. The material from the prospective study consisted of cDNA or gDNA derived from T cells, B-cell-depleted T cells, or PBMCs. Deeply sampled blood TCRbeta repertoires from subjects exposed to, actively infected with, or recovered from COVID-19 were included in the dataset. The repertoires were made available in a free public database intended to serve as a resource for research on the immune response to SARS-CoV-2. The samples were drawn from two sources: the first 160 participants of the ongoing ImmuneRACE study, and 1,000 to 1,500 subjects contributed by 6 global collaborators. Beyond this particular receptor, the publication reports: The amount of clinical and demographic metadata varied by source and participant and was provided uncurated.

The immunoSEQ Assay, a bias-controlled multiplex PCR, was used to amplify TCRbeta CDR3 regions from genomic DNA. In the authors' own workflow: The number of nucleated cells in each sample was estimated from the amplification of reference gene primers within the assay. To quantify the absolute abundance of each unique TCRbeta CDR3 rearrangement, sequence reads were collapsed and filtered. For each sample, productive Simpson clonality was calculated as the square root of Simpson's diversity index across productive rearrangements. As stored in TCRdb, this immuneACCESS dataset retains in-frame rearrangements with V and J assigned. A fraction of the clones does not appear; measured against another copy, unresolved V genes explain less than half of the discrepancy, and the remainder lacks a known reason. That table gives V, J and clone size, and the DNA gave D and trimming. Present in this sample are more than 150,000 clones, around nine tenths of which were seen just once. 0.5% to 0.6% of the sample rests with the top ten.

A word on this clone: No antigen is known for it. No per-base quality is available; no much larger clone lies one base away.

CDR1 and CDR2, looked up from the germline V gene (reference sequence), are SEHNR and FQNEAQ. Including the terminal cysteine and phenylalanine, the CDR3 comprises 16 residues. The CDR3 DNA has 48 bases and is translated from base 1. The junction shows trimming of 4 bases on V and 3 bases on J, plus 13 bases between the germline ends. Collaborating institutions collected whole blood in K2EDTA tubes following their own protocols. For TCRbeta analysis, collaborators shipped samples as frozen whole blood, isolated PBMCs, or DNA extracted from either of those sample types. The sequence is built from TRBV7-9 and TRBJ1-6; a tentative D call is TRBD1 (5 bases match). The TCR sequence derives from a man aged 50-59 years with acute or convalescent COVID-19. Sample: peripheral blood. The CDR3 region reads CASSSGGNHYNSPLHF. The nucleotide sequence is TGTGCCAGCAGCTCCGGGGGGAATCACTATAATTCACCCCTCCACTTT.